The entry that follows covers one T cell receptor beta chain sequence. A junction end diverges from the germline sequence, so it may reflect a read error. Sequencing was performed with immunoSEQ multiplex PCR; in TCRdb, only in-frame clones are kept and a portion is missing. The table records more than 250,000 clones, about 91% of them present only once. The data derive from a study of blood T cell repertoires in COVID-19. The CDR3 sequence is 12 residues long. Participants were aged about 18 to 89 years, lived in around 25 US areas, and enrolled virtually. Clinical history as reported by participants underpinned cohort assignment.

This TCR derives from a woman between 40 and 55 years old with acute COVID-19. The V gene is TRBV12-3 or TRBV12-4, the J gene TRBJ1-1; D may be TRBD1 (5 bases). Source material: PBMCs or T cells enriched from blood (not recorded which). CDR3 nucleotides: TGTGCCAGCAATTTATGGGGGGCTGAAGCTTTCTTT. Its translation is CASNLWGAEAFF.